The 18 T cell receptor beta chains below all came from one sample that was sequenced in a study of a mutant IDH1 vaccine in newly diagnosed glioma. No antigen is known for these receptors. Generated by immunoSEQ multiplex PCR, the TCRdb table keeps only in-frame clones and is missing some. The sample shows 30,000 or so clones, 80% to 85% of them seen only once. Time point here: week 47, end of study. With topical imiquimod, each dose of the vaccine consisted of 300 ug of mutant IDH1 20-mer peptide. Sequencing used PBMCs, obtained from a glioma patient whose treatment included an IDH1 peptide vaccine. All receptors come from a man aged 30 to 39 with glioma.

The chain employs TRBV11-2 and TRBJ2-1; TRBD2 matches at 7 bases. This CDR3 has 15 residues. Germline trimming cut 5 bases from V and 6 bases from J; bases unmatched to any gene: 10. CDR1 and CDR2 from the germline V gene are SGHAT and FQNNGV. The chain's CDR3 is CASSPGQGLVNEQFF. DNA for the CDR3: TGTGCCAGCAGCCCAGGTCAAGGACTAGTCAATGAGCAGTTCTTC.

The V and J genes are TRBV5-1 and TRBJ1-1; TRBD1 might be the D (6 bases). The CDR3 is made up of 16 amino acids. With 6 bases removed from V and 6 bases from J, the gap between germline ends came to 24 bases. Germline V gene sequence: CDR1 SGHRS, CDR2 YFSETQ. The CDR3 sequence is CASTSITQGDGPEAFF. CDR3 DNA sequence: TGCGCCAGCACCTCAATCACACAGGGAGATGGTCCTGAAGCTTTCTTT.

This chain links TRBV19 with TRBJ1-1; TRBD1 aligns across 7 bases. Trimming took 5 bases from V and 4 from J; bases not matched to a gene: 7. The CDR3 has 14 residues. From germline, CDR1 is LNHDA and CDR2 SQIVND (reference sequence). The CDR3 DNA reads as TGTGCCAGTAGTGCAACTCAGGGGGGCACTGAAGCTTTCTTT. Residues: CASSATQGGTEAFF.

The V gene is TRBV19, the J gene TRBJ1-4; 12 bases are shared with TRBD1. This CDR3 spans 16 amino acids. The ends lost 6 bases at V and 7 bases at J; junction bases unmatched: 9. From germline, CDR1 is LNHDA and CDR2 SQIVND (reference sequence). The CDR3 loop is CASSVRLGQGAEKLFF. The CDR3 DNA sequence: TGTGCCAGTAGCGTCCGCCTGGGACAGGGGGCTGAAAAACTGTTTTTT.

The rearrangement uses TRBV5-1 and TRBJ1-1; D gene unclear. The V end was cut by 0 bases, the J end by 4 bases, with 7 bases between. Germline assignment: CDR1 SGHRS and CDR2 YFSETQ. The CDR3 is made up of 13 amino acids. Written as DNA, the CDR3 is TGCGCCAGCAGCTTGGACGTGGTCACTGAAGCTTTCTTT. As protein: CASSLDVVTEAFF. The entire variable domain, with the rest obtained from reference TRBV5-1 and TRBJ1-1, is as follows: KAGVTQTPRYLIKTRGQQVTLSCSPISGHRSVSWYQQTPGQGLQFLFEYFSETQRNKGNFPGRFSGRQFSNSRSEMNVSTLELGDSALYLCASSLDVVTEAFFGQGTRLTVV.

The gene calls are TRBV30 and TRBJ2-3, with 7 nucleotides matching TRBD1. The CDR3 runs to 12 residues. The junction had 1 base not matched to a gene; V was cut back by 3 bases and J by 4 bases. CDR1 and CDR2 from the germline V gene are GTSNPN and SVGIG (reference sequence). DNA of the CDR3: TGTGCCTGGAGCCAGGGGGCAGATACGCAGTATTTT. It encodes CAWSQGADTQYF. The full variable domain, with the rest looked up from reference TRBV30 and TRBJ2-3, is SQTIHQWPATLVQPVGSPLSLECTVEGTSNPNLYWYRQAAGRGLQLLFYSVGIGQISSEVPQNLSASRPQDRQFILSSKKLLLSDSGFYLCAWSQGADTQYFGPGTRLTVL.

This clone showed up just a few times. This chain connects TRBV10-3 to TRBJ1-1, with D possibly TRBD1 on 5 matching bases. Looked up from germline, CDR1 is ENHRY and CDR2 is SYGVKD. The CDR3 extends over 13 amino acids. Between the trimmed V and J ends, which lost 7 bases and 5 bases, there was a span of 14 bases. The CDR3 nucleotides are TGTGCCATCACCTCGAGGGGTAAGACTGAAGCTTTCTTT. Its translation: CAITSRGKTEAFF.

The sample holds a few counts of this clone. The chain carries TRBV6-1 and TRBJ1-6; the D is unclear. Germline V gene sequence: CDR1 MNHNS, CDR2 SASEGT. V was cut by 0 bases and J by 4 bases, with 4 bases left in between. This CDR3 has 14 amino acids. Written as DNA, the CDR3 is TGTGCCAGCAGTGAAGCCAGTTATAATTCACCCCTCCACTTT. This gives the protein CASSEASYNSPLHF.

J is TRBJ2-7 and V is TRBV30; 15 nucleotides line up with TRBD2. The CDR3 sequence is 16 residues long. The V and J ends lost 1 base and 5 bases, in that order; junction bases with no gene match: 6. The germline V gene encodes CDR1 GTSNPN and CDR2 SVGIG (reference sequence). CDR3 amino acids: CAWSGTSGRAVDEQYF. The DNA of the CDR3 is TGTGCCTGGAGTGGGACTAGCGGGAGGGCCGTGGACGAGCAGTACTTC.

The gene calls are TRBV7-8 and TRBJ2-7, with TRBD1 matching over 10 bases. This CDR3 is built from 15 residues. The V gene end was trimmed by 4 bases and the J gene end by 5 bases; junction bases not matched to a gene: 8. Germline CDR1 SGHVS, CDR2 FQNEAQ. CDR3 region: CASSSVDRGLHEQYF. The CDR3 coding sequence is TGTGCCAGCAGCTCGGTTGACAGGGGGCTACACGAGCAGTACTTC.

This CDR3 reads CASSARQGPQETQYF. DNA for the CDR3: TGTGCCAGCAGTGCCAGACAGGGGCCACAAGAGACCCAGTACTTC. The genes are TRBV25-1 and TRBJ2-5, with 8 positions matching TRBD1. Germline V gene sequence: CDR1 MGHDK, CDR2 SYGVNS. This CDR3 has 15 residues. The V and J ends lost 4 bases and 2 bases, in that order; junction bases with no gene match: 6. The complete variable domain, with remaining parts taken from reference TRBV25-1 and TRBJ2-5, reads EADIYQTPRYLVIGTGKKITLECSQTMGHDKMYWYQQDPGMELHLIHYSYGVNSTEKGDLSSESTVSRIRTEHFPLTLESARPSHTSQYLCASSARQGPQETQYFGPGTRLLVL.

The chain joins TRBV27 to TRBJ1-5; no firm D call. The germline CDR1 and CDR2 sequences are MNHEY and SMNVEV (reference sequence). V was shortened by 8 bases and J by 0 bases, with 11 bases between the two germline ends. The length of the CDR3 is 14 residues. For the CDR3, the DNA is TGTGCCAGCGTTCAGTACTATAGCAATCAGCCCCAGCATTTT. The encoded protein is CASVQYYSNQPQHF.

The CDR3 here is CASRYGPGQPQHF. DNA for the CDR3: TGTGCCAGCAGATATGGTCCAGGCCAGCCCCAGCATTTT. This chain links TRBV6-5 with TRBJ1-5; D gene unclear. V shed 6 bases and J shed 7 bases, with 13 bases lying between them. The CDR3 runs 13 residues. The germline V gene has CDR1 MNHEY and CDR2 SVGAGI.

The chain has TRBV4-1 and TRBJ2-7; 7 bases match TRBD2. The CDR3 runs 13 residues. V lost 6 bases, J lost 5 bases, and 7 bases stayed unmatched. The germline CDR1 and CDR2 sequences are MGHRA and YSYEKL. The DNA of the CDR3 is TGCGCCAGCAGTCGAACGGGGGGTAACGAGCAGTACTTC. Its translation: CASSRTGGNEQYF.

The chain recombines TRBV29-1 with TRBJ1-2; tentative D call: TRBD1 (5 bases). V was shortened by 3 bases and J by 0 bases, with 11 bases between the two germline ends. Germline V lookup: CDR1 SQVTM, CDR2 ANQGSEA. CDR3 size: 14 residues. CDR3 nucleotide sequence: TGCAGCGTTGACCCCAGGGAAGCTAACTATGGCTACACCTTC. It specifies CSVDPREANYGYTF.

The chain carries TRBV9 and TRBJ2-2, with 8 bases identical to TRBD1. The CDR3 has 16 amino acids. Germline loops: CDR1 SGDLS, CDR2 YYNGEE. Trimming at V came to 0 bases and at J to 7 bases, leaving 8 bases not matched to a gene. The DNA of the CDR3 is TGTGCCAGCAGCGTAGGTGGGGCAGGGGGCATCGGGGAGCTGTTTTTT. Translating it yields CASSVGGAGGIGELFF.

For the CDR3, the DNA is TGCGCCAGCAGCTTGGAATTCAGGGGAAAAGGCTACACCTTC. This translates into CASSLEFRGKGYTF. The chain joins TRBV5-1 to TRBJ1-2, with a weak D call TRBD1 (6 bases). This CDR3 is 14 amino acids long. V was clipped by 0 bases and J by 8 bases, with 14 bases between them. The germline gives CDR1 SGHRS, CDR2 YFSETQ.

This chain links TRBV28 with TRBJ1-4, with TRBD1 as a possible D gene (6 bases). CDR1 is MDHEN, CDR2 SYDVKM, per germline. V was shortened by 10 bases and J by 8 bases, with 14 bases between the two germline ends. CDR3 length: 12 amino acids. For the CDR3, the DNA is TGTGCCATCTCAGGGGTTGGGGAAAAACTGTTTTTT. This gives the protein CAISGVGEKLFF.